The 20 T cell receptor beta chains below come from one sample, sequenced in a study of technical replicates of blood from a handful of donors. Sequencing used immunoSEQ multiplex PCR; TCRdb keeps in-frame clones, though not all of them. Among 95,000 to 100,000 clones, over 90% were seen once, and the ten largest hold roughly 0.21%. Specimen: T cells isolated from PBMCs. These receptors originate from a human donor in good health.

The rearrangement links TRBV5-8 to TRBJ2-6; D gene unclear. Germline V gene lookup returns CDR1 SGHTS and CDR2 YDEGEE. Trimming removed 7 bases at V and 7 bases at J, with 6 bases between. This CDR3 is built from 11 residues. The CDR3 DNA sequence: TGTGCCAGCGAGAAAGCCAACGTCCTGACTTTC. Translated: CASEKANVLTF.

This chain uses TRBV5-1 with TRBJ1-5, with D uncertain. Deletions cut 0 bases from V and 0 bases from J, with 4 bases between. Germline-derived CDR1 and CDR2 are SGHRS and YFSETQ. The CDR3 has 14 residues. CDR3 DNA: TGCGCCAGCAGCTTGGGTTATAGCAATCAGCCCCAGCATTTT. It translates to CASSLGYSNQPQHF.

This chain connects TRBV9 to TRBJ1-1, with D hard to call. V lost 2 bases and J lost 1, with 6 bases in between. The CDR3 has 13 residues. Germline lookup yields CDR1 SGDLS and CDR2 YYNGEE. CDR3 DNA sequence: TGTGCCAGCAGCGTGACACCGAACACTGAAGCTTTCTTT. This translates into CASSVTPNTEAFF.

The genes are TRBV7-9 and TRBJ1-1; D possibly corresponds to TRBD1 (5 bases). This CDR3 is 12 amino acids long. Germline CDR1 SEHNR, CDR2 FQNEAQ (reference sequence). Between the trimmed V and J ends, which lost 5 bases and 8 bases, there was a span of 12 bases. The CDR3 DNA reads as TGTGCCAGCAGCGGGGGGACTTCGGAAGCTTTCTTT. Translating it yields CASSGGTSEAFF.

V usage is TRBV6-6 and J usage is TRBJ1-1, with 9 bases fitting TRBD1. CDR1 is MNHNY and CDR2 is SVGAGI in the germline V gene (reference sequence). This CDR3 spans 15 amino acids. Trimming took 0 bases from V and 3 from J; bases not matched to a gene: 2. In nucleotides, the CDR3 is TGTGCCAGCAGTTACTCAAGGACAGGGGACACTGAAGCTTTCTTT. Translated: CASSYSRTGDTEAFF.

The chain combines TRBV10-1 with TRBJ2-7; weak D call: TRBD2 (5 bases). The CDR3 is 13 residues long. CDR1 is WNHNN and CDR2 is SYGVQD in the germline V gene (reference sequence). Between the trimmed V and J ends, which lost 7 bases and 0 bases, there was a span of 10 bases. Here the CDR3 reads CASKLVTSYEQYF. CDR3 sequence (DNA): TGCGCCAGCAAACTAGTTACCTCCTACGAGCAGTACTTC.

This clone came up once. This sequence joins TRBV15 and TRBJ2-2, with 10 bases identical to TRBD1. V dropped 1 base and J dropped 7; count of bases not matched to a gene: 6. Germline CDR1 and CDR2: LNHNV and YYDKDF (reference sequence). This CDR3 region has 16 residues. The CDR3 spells CATSRARQGADGELFF. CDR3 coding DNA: TGTGCCACCAGCAGAGCCCGACAGGGGGCTGACGGGGAGCTGTTTTTT.

This chain's CDR3 is CASRQTTVASGGRQETQYF. CDR3 coding DNA: TGTGCCAGCAGACAGACGACCGTCGCTAGCGGGGGGCGCCAAGAGACCCAGTACTTC. The chain links TRBV11-2 to TRBJ2-5, with 11 bases that match TRBD2. V lost 6 bases and J lost 1; bases outside the gene matches: 16. The CDR3 is 19 amino acids. Germline values: CDR1 SGHAT, CDR2 FQNNGV.

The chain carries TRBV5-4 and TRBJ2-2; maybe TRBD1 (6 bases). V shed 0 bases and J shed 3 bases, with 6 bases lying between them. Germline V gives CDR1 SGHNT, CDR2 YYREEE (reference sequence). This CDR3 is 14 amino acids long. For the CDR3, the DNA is TGTGCCAGCAGCTTGGACAGGGACACCGGGGAGCTGTTTTTT. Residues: CASSLDRDTGELFF.

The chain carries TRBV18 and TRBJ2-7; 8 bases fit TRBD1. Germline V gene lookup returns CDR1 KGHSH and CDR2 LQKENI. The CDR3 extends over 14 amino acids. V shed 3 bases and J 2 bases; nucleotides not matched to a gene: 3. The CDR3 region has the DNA TGTGCCAGCTCACCTACAGGGGGAACCTACGAGCAGTACTTC. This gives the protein CASSPTGGTYEQYF.

The CDR3 nucleotides read TGTGCCAGCAGTTTCACAGGGAGCATTGAAGCTTTCTTT. Its protein product is CASSFTGSIEAFF. J is TRBJ1-1 and V is TRBV28, with TRBD1 as a possible D gene (6 bases). The CDR3 runs 13 residues. Looked up from germline, CDR1 is MDHEN and CDR2 is SYDVKM. V gave up 3 bases and J gave up 7 bases, with 12 bases separating them.

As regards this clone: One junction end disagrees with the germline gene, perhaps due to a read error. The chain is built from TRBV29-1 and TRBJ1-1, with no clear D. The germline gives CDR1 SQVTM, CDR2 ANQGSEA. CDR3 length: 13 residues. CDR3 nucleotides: TGCAGCGTTGAAGATTTTGGGAGACAAATCCTACTCTTT. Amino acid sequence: CSVEDFGRQILLF.

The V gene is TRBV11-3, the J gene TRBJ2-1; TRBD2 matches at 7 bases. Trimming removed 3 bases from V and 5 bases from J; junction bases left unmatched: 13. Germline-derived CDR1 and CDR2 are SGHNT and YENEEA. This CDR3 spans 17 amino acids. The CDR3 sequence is CASSFLAGARGHNEQFF. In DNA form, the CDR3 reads TGTGCCAGCAGCTTTCTGGCGGGAGCGCGGGGCCACAATGAGCAGTTCTTC.

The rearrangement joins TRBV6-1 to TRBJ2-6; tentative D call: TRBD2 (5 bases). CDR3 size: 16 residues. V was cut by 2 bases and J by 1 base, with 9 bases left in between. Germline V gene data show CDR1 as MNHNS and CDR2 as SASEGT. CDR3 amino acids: CASSEIEGSGANVLTF. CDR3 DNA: TGTGCCAGCAGTGAAATAGAGGGTTCTGGGGCCAACGTCCTGACTTTC.

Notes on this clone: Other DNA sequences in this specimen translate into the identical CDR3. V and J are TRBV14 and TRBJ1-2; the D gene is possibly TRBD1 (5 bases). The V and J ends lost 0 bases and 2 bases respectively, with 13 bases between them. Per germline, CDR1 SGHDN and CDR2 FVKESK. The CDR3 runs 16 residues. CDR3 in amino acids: CASSQDPQGLNYGYTF. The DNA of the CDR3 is TGTGCCAGCAGCCAAGATCCCCAGGGACTCAACTATGGCTACACCTTC.

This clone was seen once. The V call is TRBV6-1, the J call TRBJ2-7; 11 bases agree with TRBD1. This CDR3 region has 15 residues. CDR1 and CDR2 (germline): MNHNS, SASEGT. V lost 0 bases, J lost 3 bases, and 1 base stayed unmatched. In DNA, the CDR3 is TGTGCCAGCAGTGAAGCCGGGACAGGGGGCTACGAGCAGTACTTC. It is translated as CASSEAGTGGYEQYF.

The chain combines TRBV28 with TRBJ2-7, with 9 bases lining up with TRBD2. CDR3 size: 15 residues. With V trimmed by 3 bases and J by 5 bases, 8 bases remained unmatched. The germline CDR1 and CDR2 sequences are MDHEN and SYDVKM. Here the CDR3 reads CASSLGSGRTNEQYF. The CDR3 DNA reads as TGTGCCAGCAGTTTGGGCAGCGGGAGGACCAACGAGCAGTACTTC.

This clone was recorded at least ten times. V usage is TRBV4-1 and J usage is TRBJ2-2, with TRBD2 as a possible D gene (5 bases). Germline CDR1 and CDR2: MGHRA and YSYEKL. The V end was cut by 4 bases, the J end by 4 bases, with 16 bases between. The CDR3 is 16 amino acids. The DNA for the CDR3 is TGCGCCAGCAGCCTCGCACCCGGGGTCGGCACCGGGGAGCTGTTTTTT. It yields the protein CASSLAPGVGTGELFF.

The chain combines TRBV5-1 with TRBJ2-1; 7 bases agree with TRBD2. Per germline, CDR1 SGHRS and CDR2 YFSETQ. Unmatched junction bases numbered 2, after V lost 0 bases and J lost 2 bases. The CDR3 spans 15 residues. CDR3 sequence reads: CASSLVGGAYNEQFF. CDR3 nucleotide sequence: TGCGCCAGCAGCTTGGTGGGGGGGGCCTACAATGAGCAGTTCTTC.

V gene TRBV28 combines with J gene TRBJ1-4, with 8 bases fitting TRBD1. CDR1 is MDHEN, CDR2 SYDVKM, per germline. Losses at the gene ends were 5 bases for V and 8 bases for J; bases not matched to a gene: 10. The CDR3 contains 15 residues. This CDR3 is CASSAQGAGGEKLFF. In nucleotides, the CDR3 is TGTGCCAGCAGTGCCCAGGGGGCCGGAGGGGAAAAACTGTTTTTT.